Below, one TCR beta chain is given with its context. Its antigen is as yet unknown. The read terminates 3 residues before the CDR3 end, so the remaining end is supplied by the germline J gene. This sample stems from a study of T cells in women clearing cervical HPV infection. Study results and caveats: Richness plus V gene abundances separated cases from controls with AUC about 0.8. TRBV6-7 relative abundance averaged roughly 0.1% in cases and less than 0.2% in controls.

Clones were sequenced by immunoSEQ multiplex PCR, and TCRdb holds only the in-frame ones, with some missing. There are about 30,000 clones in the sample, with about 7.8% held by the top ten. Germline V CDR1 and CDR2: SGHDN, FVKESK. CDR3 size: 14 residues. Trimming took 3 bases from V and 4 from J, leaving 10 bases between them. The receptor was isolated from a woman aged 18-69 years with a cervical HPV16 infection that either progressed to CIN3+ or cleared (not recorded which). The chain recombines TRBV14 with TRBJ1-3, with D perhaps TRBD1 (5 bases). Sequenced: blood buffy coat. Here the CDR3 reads CASSQGLLGNTIYF. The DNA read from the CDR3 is TGTGCCAGCAGCCAGGGGCTCTTGGGAAACACC.